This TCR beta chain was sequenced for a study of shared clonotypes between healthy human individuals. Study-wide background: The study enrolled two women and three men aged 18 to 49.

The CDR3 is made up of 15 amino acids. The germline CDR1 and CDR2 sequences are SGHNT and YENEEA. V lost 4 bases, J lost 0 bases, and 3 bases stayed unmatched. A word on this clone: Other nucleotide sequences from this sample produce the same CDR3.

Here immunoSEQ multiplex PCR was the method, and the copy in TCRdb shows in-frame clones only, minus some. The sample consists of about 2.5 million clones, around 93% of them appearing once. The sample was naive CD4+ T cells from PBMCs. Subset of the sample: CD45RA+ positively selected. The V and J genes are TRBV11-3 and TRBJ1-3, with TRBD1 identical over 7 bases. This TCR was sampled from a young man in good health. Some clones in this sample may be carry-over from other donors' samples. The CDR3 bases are TGTGCCAGCAGCTCGGGACAGAGCTCTGGAAACACCATATATTTT. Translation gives CASSSGQSSGNTIYF.